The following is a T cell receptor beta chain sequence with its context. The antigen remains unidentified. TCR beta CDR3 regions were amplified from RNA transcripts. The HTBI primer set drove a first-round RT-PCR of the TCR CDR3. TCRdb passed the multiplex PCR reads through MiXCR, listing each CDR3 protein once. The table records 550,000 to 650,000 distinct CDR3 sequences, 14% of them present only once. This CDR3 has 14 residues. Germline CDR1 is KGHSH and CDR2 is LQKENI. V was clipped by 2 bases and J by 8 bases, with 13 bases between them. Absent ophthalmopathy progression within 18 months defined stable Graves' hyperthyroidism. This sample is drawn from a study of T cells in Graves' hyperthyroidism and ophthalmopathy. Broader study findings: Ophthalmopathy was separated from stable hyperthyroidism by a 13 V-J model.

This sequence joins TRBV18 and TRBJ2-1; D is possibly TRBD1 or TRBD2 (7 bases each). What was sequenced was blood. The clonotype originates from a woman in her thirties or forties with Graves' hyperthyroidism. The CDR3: CASSPGGGGHEQFF. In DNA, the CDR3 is TGTGCCAGCTCACCAGGGGGAGGGGGCCATGAGCAGTTCTTC.